The rows below give T cell receptor beta chains drawn from one sample of a study of blood T cell repertoires in COVID-19. Repertoires were generated with immunoSEQ multiplex PCR, while TCRdb's copy carries only in-frame clones and drops some. The table shows roughly 120,000 clones, with around 80% occurring only once. Sequencing was performed on peripheral blood. The receptor source for this set is a man aged 65 to 85 with acute or convalescent COVID-19. Each CDR3 is given with its conserved first and last residue. A D gene is named only where the DNA matches it firmly. Clone size, where shown, is once, few, many, or a class for clones that have expanded.

clone size,D gene,J gene,V gene,CDR3 protein,CDR3 DNA
NA,TRBD1,TRBJ1-2,TRBV2,CASSVQIGKGADGYTF,TGTGCCAGCAGTGTCCAGATCGGGAAGGGGGCGGATGGCTACACCTTC
NA,NA,TRBJ1-5,TRBV24-1,CATSGRDYQPQHF,TGTGCCACCAGTGGCAGGGATTATCAGCCCCAGCATTTT
NA,NA,TRBJ2-1,TRBV29-1,CSVRQSNEQFF,TGCAGCGTTAGACAATCCAATGAGCAGTTCTTC
once,NA,TRBJ1-2,TRBV6-5,CATKRAANNYGYTF,TGTGCCACCAAGAGGGCAGCCAATAACTATGGCTACACCTTC
NA,TRBD2,TRBJ2-3,TRBV20-1,CSASSRGGTDTQYF,TGCAGTGCTAGTTCCCGGGGGGGCACAGATACGCAGTATTTT
NA,NA,TRBJ1-2,TRBV21-1,CASSTDQKRGPDGYTF,TGTGCCAGCAGCACCGACCAGAAAAGGGGGCCCGACGGCTACACCTTC
NA,NA,TRBJ1-1,TRBV2,CASTQGENTEAFF,TGTGCCAGCACACAGGGAGAAAACACTGAAGCTTTCTTT
NA,NA,TRBJ1-4,TRBV28,CASSLGGGKNEKLFF,TGTGCCAGCAGTTTAGGGGGGGGAAAAAATGAAAAACTGTTTTTT
NA,TRBD1,TRBJ1-3,TRBV6-6,CASSFSRPGQGFAGNTIYF,TGTGCCAGCAGCTTTTCTCGACCGGGACAGGGTTTTGCTGGAAACACCATATATTTT
NA,NA,TRBJ1-1,TRBV5-5,CASSLWGGRTLNTEAFF,TGTGCCAGCAGCTTGTGGGGGGGCAGGACACTGAACACTGAAGCTTTCTTT
NA,NA,TRBJ2-7,TRBV5-4,CASSLGTGYEQYF,TGTGCCAGCAGCTTGGGTACAGGCTACGAGCAGTACTTC
NA,TRBD1,TRBJ2-7,TRBV15,CATSRDGQGEQYF,TGTGCCACCAGCAGAGATGGACAGGGCGAGCAGTACTTC
once,NA,TRBJ1-2,TRBV7-9,CASSLGVPGGYTF,TGTGCCAGCAGCTTAGGTGTTCCTGGCGGCTACACCTTC
few,TRBD1,TRBJ2-5,TRBV7-9,CASSPTPTGAETQYF,TGTGCCAGCAGCCCAACCCCGACAGGGGCGGAGACCCAGTACTTC
once,TRBD2,TRBJ2-1,TRBV5-5,CASSLGGSSYNEQFF,TGTGCCAGCAGCTTGGGCGGGAGCTCCTACAATGAGCAGTTCTTC
NA,TRBD2,TRBJ2-1,TRBV27,CASSPGTSGYNEQFF,TGTGCCAGCAGCCCAGGGACTAGCGGGTACAATGAGCAGTTCTTC
NA,NA,TRBJ2-5,TRBV9,CASSVDVAGRGETQYF,TGTGCCAGCAGCGTAGATGTGGCAGGGCGGGGAGAGACCCAGTACTTC
NA,TRBD1,TRBJ1-3,TRBV5-8,CASGTGVWGSGNTIYF,TGTGCCAGCGGAACAGGGGTCTGGGGCTCTGGAAACACCATATATTTT
NA,NA,TRBJ2-7,TRBV6-1,CASSERGSYEQYF,TGTGCCAGCAGTGAAAGGGGTTCCTACGAGCAGTACTTC
NA,TRBD1,TRBJ2-7,TRBV28,CASSSGTGTIYEQYF,TGTGCCAGCAGCTCCGGGACAGGGACTATCTACGAGCAGTACTTC
few,TRBD1,TRBJ1-2,TRBV6-5,CASSYRQGVDGYTF,TGTGCCAGCAGTTACAGACAGGGAGTGGATGGCTACACCTTC